A selection of T cell receptor beta chains follows, all from one sample in a study of OX40 agonist ivuxolimab in advanced cancers. Profiling relied on immunoSEQ multiplex PCR, and the TCRdb table lists in-frame clones only, not all of them. The sample records about 80,000 clones, about 86% being singletons. The sample here was CD4+ or CD8+ T cells sorted from blood, taken in a trial of the OX40 agonist ivuxolimab. Every receptor here comes from an adult with an advanced solid tumor such as melanoma, head and neck, liver or kidney cancer. CDR3s include the opening cysteine and the closing phenylalanine or tryptophan. The D gene is left open where the match is weak. The size of a clone is reported for some rows only, either as once, few or many, or as a class for expanded clones.

J,D,size,V,CDR3,DNA
TRBJ2-2,-,-,TRBV30,CAWSAGINTGELFF,TGTGCCTGGAGTGCCGGGATAAACACCGGGGAGCTGTTTTTT
TRBJ2-2,TRBD2,-,TRBV6-4,CASSRGTSANTGELFF,TGTGCCAGCAGCCGAGGGACTAGCGCGAACACCGGGGAGCTGTTTTTT
TRBJ1-5,-,once,TRBV30,CAWSAGGNSNQPQHF,TGTGCCTGGAGTGCGGGGGGCAATAGCAATCAGCCCCAGCATTTT
TRBJ2-7,-,-,TRBV7-2,CASSLEGSENYEQYF,TGTGCCAGCAGCTTAGAGGGTAGCGAGAACTACGAGCAGTACTTC
TRBJ1-5,-,-,TRBV7-2,CASSLTGPNQPQHF,TGTGCCAGCAGCTTGACAGGCCCGAATCAGCCCCAGCATTTT
TRBJ1-2,-,-,TRBV4-2,CASSQERGGRGYTF,TGTGCCAGCAGCCAAGAGAGGGGCGGACGCGGCTACACCTTC
TRBJ2-1,-,-,TRBV7-2,CASSSVQGTPREQFF,TGTGCCAGCAGCTCAGTCCAGGGGACTCCTCGGGAGCAGTTCTTC
TRBJ1-1,TRBD1,-,TRBV29-1,CSATGQPNTEAFF,TGCAGCGCCACGGGACAGCCGAACACTGAAGCTTTCTTT
TRBJ1-6,TRBD1,few,TRBV7-3,CASIPGTGINSPLHF,TGTGCCAGCATCCCAGGGACAGGAATTAATTCACCCCTCCACTTT
TRBJ2-7,-,once,TRBV18,CASSPQGGYEQYF,TGTGCCAGCTCACCTCAGGGAGGCTACGAGCAGTACTTC
TRBJ2-1,-,-,TRBV7-2,CASSQAGYNEQFF,TGTGCCAGCAGCCAGGCAGGCTACAATGAGCAGTTCTTC
TRBJ2-5,TRBD1,-,TRBV11-2,CASSLDPGGETQYF,TGTGCCAGCAGCTTAGATCCAGGGGGAGAGACCCAGTACTTC
TRBJ1-5,TRBD1,-,TRBV7-9,CASSTGTGGNQPQHF,TGTGCCAGCAGCACCGGGACAGGGGGCAATCAGCCCCAGCATTTT